This T cell receptor (beta chain) is drawn from a study of CD8 T cells in Susac syndrome. Germline CDR1 SGHRS, CDR2 YFSETQ. Trimming pared 0 bases from V and 3 bases from J, leaving 13 bases between. This CDR3 has 15 residues. Random hexamers were used to reverse transcribe about 0.5 to 1 ug of RNA. The immunoSEQ assay covered 54 Vbeta and 13 Jbeta segments for CDR3. TCRdb recomputed calls from the immunoSEQ multiplex PCR reads with MiXCR, one row per CDR3 protein. The sample holds about 120,000 distinct CDR3 sequences, roughly 94% seen once. Sequencing targeted TCR beta in blood CD8+ and CD4+ T cells. Negative isolation yielded CD8+ and CD4+ T cells; FACS enriched TEMRA cells.

This clonotype was obtained from a human donor in good health. The J gene is TRBJ2-7, the V gene TRBV5-1, with D tentatively TRBD1 (6 bases). The sample taken for sequencing was CD4+ T cells from PBMCs. The CDR3 protein is CASSLAGTGSYEQYF. CDR3 in DNA: TGCGCCAGCAGCTTGGCCGGCACAGGGAGCTACGAGCAGTACTTC.